A selection of T cell receptor beta chains follows, all from one sample in a study of cytomegalovirus exposure and HLA in healthy donors. This table comes from immunoSEQ multiplex PCR, and its TCRdb copy is limited to in-frame clones, with some not included. In the table there are around 120,000 clones, 80% of which are singletons. Sequencing was performed on PBMCs. The receptor source for this set is a man aged 50 to 60 in good health and CMV-seronegative. CDR3s include the opening cysteine and the closing phenylalanine or tryptophan. The D gene is left open where the match is weak. For some rows the clone size is stated as once, few or many, or as a class when expanded; others skip it.

NA,TRBV6-5,TRBJ1-1,TRBD1,TGTGCCAGCAGTTCCCAACAGGGGGCGTACCCCGTGGCTTTCTTT,CASSSQQGAYPVAFF
NA,TRBV27,TRBJ1-4,NA,TGTGCCAGCTCCAATATCGAGGCTGGGGAAAAACTGTTTTTT,CASSNIEAGEKLFF
NA,TRBV23-1,TRBJ2-5,NA,TGCGCCAGCAGTCAATCGCAGCAGGGCTGTAGAGAGACCCAGTACTTC,CASSQSQQGCRETQYF
NA,TRBV7-3,TRBJ2-6,NA,TGTGCCAGCAGCTTAAGTCACAAGTCTGGGGCCAACGTCCTGACTTTC,CASSLSHKSGANVLTF
few,TRBV9,TRBJ2-3,TRBD2,TGTGCCAGCAGCGTAGCTGAGGGGGTACTAGCGGGAGCGGTAGATACGCAGTATTTT,CASSVAEGVLAGAVDTQYF
NA,TRBV4-2,TRBJ2-7,TRBD2,TGTGCCAGCAGCCAATCCGGGACTACCTACGAGCAGTACTTC,CASSQSGTTYEQYF
once,TRBV25-1,TRBJ2-1,NA,TGTGCCAGCAGTGAAGAGGCATGGGATGAGCAGTTCTTC,CASSEEAWDEQFF
NA,TRBV7-2,TRBJ1-2,TRBD1,TGTGCCAGCAGCATGGGACAGGGGTGGATTGGGGGTAACTATGGCTACACCTTC,CASSMGQGWIGGNYGYTF
NA,TRBV19,TRBJ1-1,TRBD1,TGTGCCAGTAGTATAGGAATGGGGCAGGGGGCGGGGGAAGCTTTCTTT,CASSIGMGQGAGEAFF
once,TRBV28,TRBJ2-3,TRBD2,TGTGCCAGCAGGGGGGGGGTAGATACGCAGTATTTT,CASRGGVDTQYF
NA,TRBV5-1,TRBJ1-4,NA,TGCGCCAGCAGTTACCCACCGGGTGGAACTAATGAAAAACTGTTTTTT,CASSYPPGGTNEKLFF
NA,TRBV5-1,TRBJ2-1,NA,TGCGCCAGCAGCTTGAGTGGGAGTTGGGGATACAATGAGCAGTTCTTC,CASSLSGSWGYNEQFF
NA,TRBV7-9,TRBJ2-7,NA,TGTGCCAGCAGCTCGTTGGGGGGTTCCTCCTACGAGCAGTACTTC,CASSSLGGSSYEQYF
few,TRBV19,TRBJ1-1,NA,TGTGCCAGTAGTATGGCCTGGGGGCTGAACACTGAAGCTTTCTTT,CASSMAWGLNTEAFF
NA,TRBV6-6,TRBJ2-2,NA,TGTGCCAGCAGTTCGGAGGGGAACACCGGGGAGCTGTTTTTT,CASSSEGNTGELFF
few,TRBV7-2,TRBJ2-1,NA,TGTGCCAGCACCCGGGGTGGTGAGCAGTTCTTC,CASTRGGEQFF
few,TRBV5-1,TRBJ2-5,NA,TGCGCCAGCAGATGGCGGGGAGACCCCCAAGAGACCCAGTACTTC,CASRWRGDPQETQYF
NA,TRBV28,TRBJ2-2,NA,TGTGCCAGCCTCCGACAGAGAAACACCGGGGAGCTGTTTTTT,CASLRQRNTGELFF
few,TRBV4-3,TRBJ2-2,NA,TGCGCCAGCAGCCAAGTTGTAGGTATCCCGGGGGTCACCGGGGAGCTGTTTTTT,CASSQVVGIPGVTGELFF
NA,TRBV19,TRBJ1-2,TRBD1,TGTGCCAGTAGCTCCTTACAGGGGAACTATGGCTACACCTTC,CASSSLQGNYGYTF
NA,TRBV7-9,TRBJ2-5,TRBD2,TGTGCCAGCAGCCTATTACCTGGGGGGGGTGGACCAGAGACCCAGTACTTC,CASSLLPGGGGPETQYF
NA,TRBV9,TRBJ1-1,TRBD1,TGTGCCAGCAGCGTAGGACAGGGGGACACTGAAGCTTTCTTT,CASSVGQGDTEAFF
NA,TRBV13,TRBJ2-7,NA,TGTGCCAGCCGTCGAGGGGGGGCAAGTCACGAGCAGTACTTC,CASRRGGASHEQYF
NA,TRBV27,TRBJ1-6,NA,TGTGCCAGCAGTTTAGGGGGACATAATAATTCACCCCTCCACTTT,CASSLGGHNNSPLHF
NA,TRBV5-8,TRBJ1-1,NA,TGTGCCAGCAGCCCTCCCCCAACGGGGTGGACTGAAGCTTTCTTT,CASSPPPTGWTEAFF
NA,TRBV6-5,TRBJ2-1,NA,TGTGCCAGCAAGGTTAGGGCGGGAAGAGAGCAGTTCTTC,CASKVRAGREQFF
NA,TRBV6-5,TRBJ2-1,NA,TGTGCCAGCCAGGATCGGTCGGACTACAATGAGCAGTTCTTC,CASQDRSDYNEQFF
NA,TRBV28,TRBJ1-3,TRBD1,TGTGCCAGCATGACCCGGGACAGGGGGCCCACCGGAAACACCATATATTTT,CASMTRDRGPTGNTIYF
NA,TRBV5-1,TRBJ1-3,TRBD1,TGCGCCAGCAGCTGGCAGGGGGCGTCTGGAAACACCATATATTTT,CASSWQGASGNTIYF
NA,TRBV6-1,TRBJ2-7,TRBD1,TGTGCCAGCAGCCTTAGGACAGGGGAGGCTTACGAGCAGTACTTC,CASSLRTGEAYEQYF
NA,TRBV5-1,TRBJ2-1,TRBD2,TGCGCCAGCAGCTCGGGGGGGCCGATCGTTAATGAGCAGTTCTTC,CASSSGGPIVNEQFF
NA,TRBV19,TRBJ2-1,NA,TGTGCCAGTAGTATGGGCAGGGCACACAATGAGCAGTTCTTC,CASSMGRAHNEQFF
NA,TRBV19,TRBJ1-4,NA,TGTGCCAATCGTAGTGAAAAACTGTTTTTT,CANRSEKLFF
NA,TRBV6-6,TRBJ1-1,NA,TGTGCCAGCAGTTACTCCGTTAACACTGAAGCTTTCTTT,CASSYSVNTEAFF